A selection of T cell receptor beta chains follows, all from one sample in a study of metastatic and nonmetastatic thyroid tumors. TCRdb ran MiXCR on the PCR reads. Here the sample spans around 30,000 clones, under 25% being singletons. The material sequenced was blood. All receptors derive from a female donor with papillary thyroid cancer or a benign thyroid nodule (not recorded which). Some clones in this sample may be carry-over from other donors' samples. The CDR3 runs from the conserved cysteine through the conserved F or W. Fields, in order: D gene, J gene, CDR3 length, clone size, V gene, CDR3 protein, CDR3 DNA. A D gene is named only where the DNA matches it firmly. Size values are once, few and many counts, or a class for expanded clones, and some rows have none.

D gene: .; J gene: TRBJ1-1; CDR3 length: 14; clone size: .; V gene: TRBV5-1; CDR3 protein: CACSQDSKLTEAFF; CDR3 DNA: TGCGCCTGCAGCCAGGATTCAAAATTGACTGAAGCTTTCTTT
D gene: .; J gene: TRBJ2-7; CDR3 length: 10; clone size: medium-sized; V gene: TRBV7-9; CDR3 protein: CASSPYEQYF; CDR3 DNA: TGTGCCAGCAGCCCCTACGAGCAGTACTTC
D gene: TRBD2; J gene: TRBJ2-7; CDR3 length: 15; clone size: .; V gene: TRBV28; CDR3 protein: CASPLEEREDYEQYF; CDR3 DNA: TGTGCCAGTCCTTTAGAAGAGCGGGAGGACTACGAGCAGTACTTC
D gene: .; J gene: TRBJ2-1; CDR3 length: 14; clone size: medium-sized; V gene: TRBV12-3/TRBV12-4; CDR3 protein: CASSRGTSYNEQFF; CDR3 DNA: TGTGCCAGCAGCCGGGGGACATCCTACAATGAGCAGTTCTTC
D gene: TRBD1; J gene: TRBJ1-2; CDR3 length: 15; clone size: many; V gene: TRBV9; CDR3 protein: CASSVDGTGAYGYTF; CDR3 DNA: TGTGCCAGCAGCGTAGATGGTACAGGGGCGTATGGCTACACCTTC
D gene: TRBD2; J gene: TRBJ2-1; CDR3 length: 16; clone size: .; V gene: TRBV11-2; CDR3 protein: CASSLGLGLSYNEQFF; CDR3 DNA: TGTGCCAGCAGCTTAGGTTTGGGACTATCCTACAACGAGCAGTTCTTC
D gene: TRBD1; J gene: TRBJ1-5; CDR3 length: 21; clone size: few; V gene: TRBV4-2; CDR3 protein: CASSPLGDGTATQNSNQPQHF; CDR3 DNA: TGTGCCAGCAGCCCCCTAGGAGATGGGACAGCGACACAGAATAGCAATCAGCCCCAGCATTTT
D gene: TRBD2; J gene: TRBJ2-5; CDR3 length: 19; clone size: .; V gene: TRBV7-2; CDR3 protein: CASSLALSGRRRGQETQYF; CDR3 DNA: TGTGCCAGCAGCTTAGCGCTAAGCGGGAGACGTCGGGGCCAAGAGACCCAGTACTTC
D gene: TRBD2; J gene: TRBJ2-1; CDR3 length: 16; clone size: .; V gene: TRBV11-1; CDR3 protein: CAISLTGTSGSNEQFF; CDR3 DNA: TGTGCCATCAGCCTGACCGGGACTAGCGGGAGTAATGAGCAGTTCTTC
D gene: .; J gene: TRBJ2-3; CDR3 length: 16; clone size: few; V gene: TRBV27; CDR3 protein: CASSFGSWALTDTQYF; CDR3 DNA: TGTGCCAGCAGTTTTGGGAGTTGGGCCCTCACAGATACGCAGTATTTT
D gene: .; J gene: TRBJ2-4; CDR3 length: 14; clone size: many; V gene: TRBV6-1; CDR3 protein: CASSEGQSKNIQYF; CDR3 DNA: TGTGCCAGCAGTGAAGGGCAGTCCAAAAACATTCAGTACTTC
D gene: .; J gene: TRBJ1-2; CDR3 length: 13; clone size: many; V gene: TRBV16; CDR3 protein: CASSQWETDYYTF; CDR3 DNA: TGTGCCAGCAGCCAATGGGAAACAGATTATTACACCTTC
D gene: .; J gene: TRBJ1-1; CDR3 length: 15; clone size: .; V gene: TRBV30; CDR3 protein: CAWSDLGGPRTEAFF; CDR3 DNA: TGTGCCTGGAGTGATCTGGGGGGGCCGCGGACTGAAGCTTTCTTT
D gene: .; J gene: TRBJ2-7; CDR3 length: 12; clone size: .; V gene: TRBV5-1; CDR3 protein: CASGIRSYEQYF; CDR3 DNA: TGCGCCAGCGGTATTCGTTCCTACGAGCAGTACTTC
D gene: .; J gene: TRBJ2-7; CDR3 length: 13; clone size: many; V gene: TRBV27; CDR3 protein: CATGRDPSYEQYF; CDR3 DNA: TGTGCCACCGGCCGGGACCCCTCCTACGAGCAGTACTTC
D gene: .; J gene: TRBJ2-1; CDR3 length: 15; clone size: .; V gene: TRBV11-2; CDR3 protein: CASSLWRLQENEQFF; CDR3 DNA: TGTGCCAGCAGCTTATGGCGCCTCCAAGAAAATGAGCAGTTCTTC
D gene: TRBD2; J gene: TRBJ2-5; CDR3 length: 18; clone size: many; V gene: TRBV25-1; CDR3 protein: CASSAPSTSEGHQETQYF; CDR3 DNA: TGTGCCAGCAGTGCCCCTTCGACTAGCGAGGGACACCAAGAGACCCAGTACTTC
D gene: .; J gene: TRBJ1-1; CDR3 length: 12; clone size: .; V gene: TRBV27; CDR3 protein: CASSLGQGKAFF; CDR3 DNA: TGTGCCAGCAGTTTAGGTCAGGGGAAAGCTTTCTTT
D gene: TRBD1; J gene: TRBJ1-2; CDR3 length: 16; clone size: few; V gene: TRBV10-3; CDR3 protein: CAISESKTGGDNGYTF; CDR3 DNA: TGTGCCATCAGTGAGTCGAAGACAGGGGGCGATAATGGCTACACCTTC
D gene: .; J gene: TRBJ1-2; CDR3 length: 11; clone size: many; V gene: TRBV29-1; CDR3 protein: CSVEVAFGYTF; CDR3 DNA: TGCAGCGTTGAGGTCGCGTTTGGCTACACCTTC
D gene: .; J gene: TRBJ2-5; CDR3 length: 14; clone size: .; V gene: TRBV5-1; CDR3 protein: CASGEPTSQETQYF; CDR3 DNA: TGCGCCAGCGGCGAACCGACTAGTCAAGAGACCCAGTACTTC
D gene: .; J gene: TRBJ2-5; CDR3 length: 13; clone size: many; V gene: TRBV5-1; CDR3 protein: CASRRDSQETQYF; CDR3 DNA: TGCGCCAGCAGGCGGGACAGCCAAGAGACCCAGTACTTC
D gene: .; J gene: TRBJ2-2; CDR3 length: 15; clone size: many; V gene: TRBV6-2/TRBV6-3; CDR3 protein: CASSNLASGAGELFF; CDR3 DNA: TGTGCCAGCAGTAACCTAGCCTCAGGGGCCGGGGAGCTGTTTTTT
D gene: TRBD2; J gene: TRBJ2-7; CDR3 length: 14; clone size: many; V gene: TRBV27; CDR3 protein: CANRDSAGGWEQYF; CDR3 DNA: TGTGCCAACAGGGACTCCGCGGGAGGATGGGAGCAGTACTTC
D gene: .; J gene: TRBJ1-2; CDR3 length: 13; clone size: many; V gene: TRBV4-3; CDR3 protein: CASSPNWDYGYTF; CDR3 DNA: TGCGCCAGCAGCCCCAACTGGGACTATGGCTACACCTTC
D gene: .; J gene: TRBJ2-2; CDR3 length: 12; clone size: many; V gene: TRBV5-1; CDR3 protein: CASSPGVRELFF; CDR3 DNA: TGCGCCAGCAGCCCTGGGGTCAGGGAGCTGTTTTTT
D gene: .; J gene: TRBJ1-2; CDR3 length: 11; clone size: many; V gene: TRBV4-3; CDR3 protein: CASSPPGSYTF; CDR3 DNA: TGCGCCAGCAGCCCCCCGGGCAGCTACACCTTC
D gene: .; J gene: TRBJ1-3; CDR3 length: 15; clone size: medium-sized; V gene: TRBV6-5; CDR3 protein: CASSYLGHEGNTIYF; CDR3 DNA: TGTGCCAGCAGTTACCTAGGCCACGAGGGAAACACCATATATTTT
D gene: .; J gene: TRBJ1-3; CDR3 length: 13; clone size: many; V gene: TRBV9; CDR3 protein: CASSVGPGNTIYF; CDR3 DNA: TGTGCCAGCAGCGTAGGTCCTGGAAACACCATATATTTT
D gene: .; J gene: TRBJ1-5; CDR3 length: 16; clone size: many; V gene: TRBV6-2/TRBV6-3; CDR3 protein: CASSTARSVSNQPQHF; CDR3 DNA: TGTGCCAGCAGTACTGCTCGCAGCGTGAGCAATCAGCCCCAGCATTTT
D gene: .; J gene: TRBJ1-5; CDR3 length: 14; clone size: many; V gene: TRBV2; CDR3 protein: CASSEVDSAGPQHF; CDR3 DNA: TGTGCCAGCAGTGAAGTTGACTCCGCGGGGCCCCAGCATTTT
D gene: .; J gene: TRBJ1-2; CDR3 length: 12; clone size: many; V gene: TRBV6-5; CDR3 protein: CASSYGDGGYTF; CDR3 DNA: TGTGCCAGCAGTTACGGGGACGGGGGCTACACCTTC
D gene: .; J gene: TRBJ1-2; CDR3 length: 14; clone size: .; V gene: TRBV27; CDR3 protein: CANMRGATNYGYTF; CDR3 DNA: TGTGCCAACATGAGGGGCGCCACAAACTATGGCTACACCTTC
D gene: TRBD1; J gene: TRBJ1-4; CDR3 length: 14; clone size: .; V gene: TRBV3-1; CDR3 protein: CAISRDSVGEKLFF; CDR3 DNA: TGTGCCATCAGCCGGGACAGCGTGGGGGAAAAACTGTTTTTT
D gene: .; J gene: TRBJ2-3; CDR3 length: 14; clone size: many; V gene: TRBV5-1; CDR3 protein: CASSLSGSTDTQYF; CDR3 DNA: TGCGCCAGCAGCTTGTCCGGAAGCACAGATACGCAGTATTTT
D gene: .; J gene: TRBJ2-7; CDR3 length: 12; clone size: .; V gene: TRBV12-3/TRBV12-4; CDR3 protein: CASHYRGHEQYF; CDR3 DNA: TGTGCCAGCCATTATCGGGGGCACGAGCAGTACTTC
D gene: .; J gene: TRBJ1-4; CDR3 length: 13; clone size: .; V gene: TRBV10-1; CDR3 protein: CASSEDGNEKLFF; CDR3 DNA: TGCGCCAGCAGTGAAGACGGCAATGAAAAACTGTTTTTT
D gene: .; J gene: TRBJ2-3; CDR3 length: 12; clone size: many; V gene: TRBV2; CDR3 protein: CARSRATDTQYF; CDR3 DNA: TGTGCCAGATCGAGGGCTACAGATACGCAGTATTTT
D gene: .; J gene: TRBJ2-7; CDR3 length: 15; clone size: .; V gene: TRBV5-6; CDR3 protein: CGSSLEGRRVGEQYF; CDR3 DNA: TGTGGCAGCAGCTTGGAGGGACGCCGGGTGGGAGAGCAGTACTTC
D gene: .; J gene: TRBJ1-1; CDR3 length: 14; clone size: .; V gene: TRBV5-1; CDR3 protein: CASSNTTGSTEAFF; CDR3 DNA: TGCGCCAGCAGCAATACAACGGGGTCCACTGAAGCTTTCTTT
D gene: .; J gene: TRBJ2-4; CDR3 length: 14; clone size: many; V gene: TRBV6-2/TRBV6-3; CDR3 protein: CASSPPPTRNIQYF; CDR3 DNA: TGTGCCAGCAGCCCGCCCCCCACAAGAAACATTCAGTACTTC
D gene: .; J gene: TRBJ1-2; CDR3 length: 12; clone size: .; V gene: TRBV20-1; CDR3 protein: CSAGPTGDDYTF; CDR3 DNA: TGCAGTGCTGGGCCTACTGGGGATGACTACACCTTC
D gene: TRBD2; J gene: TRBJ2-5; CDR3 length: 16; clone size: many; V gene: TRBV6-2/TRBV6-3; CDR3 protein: CASSFGLARTRETQYF; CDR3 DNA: TGTGCCAGCAGTTTCGGACTAGCGCGAACTAGAGAGACCCAGTACTTC
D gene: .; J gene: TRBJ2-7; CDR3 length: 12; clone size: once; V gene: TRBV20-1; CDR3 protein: CSARRRRAEQYF; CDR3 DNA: TGCAGTGCTAGGAGACGGAGGGCCGAGCAGTACTTC
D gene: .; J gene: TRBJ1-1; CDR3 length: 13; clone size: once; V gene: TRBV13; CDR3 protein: CASSSMHGGDAFF; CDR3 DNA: TGTGCCAGCAGCTCCATGCATGGGGGCGATGCTTTCTTT
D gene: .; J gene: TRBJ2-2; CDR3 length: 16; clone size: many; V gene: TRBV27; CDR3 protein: CASSLSVGRAAGELFF; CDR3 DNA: TGTGCCAGCAGTTTATCGGTCGGCAGGGCGGCCGGGGAGCTGTTTTTT
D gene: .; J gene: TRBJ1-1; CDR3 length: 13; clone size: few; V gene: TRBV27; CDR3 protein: CASSLRVNTESFF; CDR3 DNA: TGTGCCAGCAGCCTACGGGTGAACACTGAATCTTTCTTT
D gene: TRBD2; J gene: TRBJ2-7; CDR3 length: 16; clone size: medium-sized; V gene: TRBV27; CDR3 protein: CASSSELGTSRYEQYF; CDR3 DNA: TGTGCCAGCAGTTCCGAGTTAGGGACTAGCAGATACGAGCAGTACTTC
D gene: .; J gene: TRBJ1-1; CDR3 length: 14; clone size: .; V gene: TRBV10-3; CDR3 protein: CAALGVAMNTEAFF; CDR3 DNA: TGCGCCGCATTGGGGGTGGCGATGAACACTGAAGCTTTCTTT